This TCR beta chain was observed in a study of T cell responses to AZD1222 COVID-19 vaccine. Comment on this clone: Its cognate antigen is unknown.

The protocol was immunoSEQ multiplex PCR, while the TCRdb copy is restricted to in-frame clones and leaves out a portion. Of tens of thousands of clones listed, about 85% are singletons. Study-wide results and limits: The donors showed a predominance of white British ancestry and of females, with possible underestimation of clonal diversity.

The V and J ends lost 0 bases and 4 bases respectively, with 10 bases between them. Germline V lookup: CDR1 SGHNT, CDR2 YYREEE (reference sequence). The CDR3 has 14 residues. Pooled samples include second doses given at about 4 or 12 weeks. This TCR derives from an adult who received the AZD1222 COVID-19 vaccine. Source: peripheral blood, taken 28 days after the second AZD1222 dose. The V and J genes are TRBV5-4 and TRBJ1-2; no reliable D call. CDR3 sequence: CASSLGELVYGYTF. CDR3 in DNA: TGTGCCAGCAGCTTGGGGGAGTTAGTCTATGGCTACACCTTC.